A single sample gave rise to the 10 T cell receptor beta chains below, sequenced in a study of sequential checkpoint blockade in melanoma. Treatment specified: randomized to nivolumab then ipilimumab (arm A) or the reverse (arm B). Assay: immunoSEQ multiplex PCR; the TCRdb copy retains only in-frame clones and omits some. The sample shows roughly 10,000 clones, roughly 73% of them seen only once. The specimen comprised CD8+ T cells sorted from blood (inferred from file names), sampled from a patient given nivolumab and ipilimumab in sequence. The receptors originated from a human donor with melanoma.

The V and J genes are TRBV6-4 and TRBJ2-1; the D is unclear. V was shortened by 4 bases and J by 5 bases, with 9 bases between the two germline ends. The germline V gene encodes CDR1 MRHNA and CDR2 SNTAGT. This CDR3 spans 13 amino acids. In DNA, the CDR3 is TGTGCCAGCAGTGTTGACTTCAACAATGAGCAGTTCTTC. Its protein is CASSVDFNNEQFF.

This clone was counted a few times. V and J are TRBV6-4 and TRBJ2-1, with D perhaps TRBD1 (6 bases). The CDR3 length is 14 residues. CDR1 and CDR2 (germline): MRHNA, SNTAGT. Deletions cut 3 bases from V and 4 bases from J, with 10 bases between. The DNA for the CDR3 is TGTGCCAGCAGTGAGTCAGGGGAATACAATGAGCAGTTCTTC. Its protein is CASSESGEYNEQFF.

This chain connects TRBV6-4 to TRBJ2-2, with 7 bases lining up with TRBD1. Germline V gene data show CDR1 as MRHNA and CDR2 as SNTAGT. The V segment lost 4 bases and the J segment 4 bases; nucleotides outside the gene matches: 3. The CDR3 covers 14 residues. DNA of the CDR3: TGTGCCAGCAGTGTCGCAGGGGGCACCGGGGAGCTGTTTTTT. It yields the protein CASSVAGGTGELFF.

The gene calls are TRBV6-5 and TRBJ1-4; perhaps TRBD1 as D (6 bases). The CDR3 contains 15 residues. The germline V gene encodes CDR1 MNHEY and CDR2 SVGAGI. Trimming shortened V by 5 bases and J by 7 bases, and 17 bases separated the two germline ends. CDR3 sequence (DNA): TGTGCCAGCAGTACTCGGACAGTGGGAACTGAAAAACTGTTTTTT. Protein product: CASSTRTVGTEKLFF.

The CDR3 DNA sequence: TGTGCCAGCAGAAGGACAGGGGGTGAAGCTTTCTTT. This encodes CASRRTGGEAFF. This sequence joins TRBV6-6 and TRBJ1-1, with TRBD1 matching over 10 bases. V trimming: 6 bases; J trimming: 7 bases; junction bases outside the gene matches: 2. Germline V gene sequence: CDR1 MNHNY, CDR2 SVGAGI (reference sequence). The CDR3 runs 12 residues.

CDR3 sequence (DNA): TGTGCCAGCAGCTGGGGGACAGGAACCGGGGAGCTGTTTTTT. This translates into CASSWGTGTGELFF. V is TRBV7-7 and J is TRBJ2-2, with 8 positions matching TRBD1. The CDR3 extends over 14 amino acids. Trimming removed 4 bases from V and 5 bases from J; junction bases left unmatched: 3. Germline V lookup: CDR1 SSHAT, CDR2 FNYEAQ (reference sequence).

The V gene is TRBV4-2, the J gene TRBJ2-1; TRBD2 matches 9 bases. The V and J ends lost 5 bases and 4 bases, in that order; junction bases with no gene match: 18. Per germline, CDR1 LGHNA and CDR2 YNFKEQ. The length of the CDR3 is 19 residues. This CDR3 reads CASSRGLAEIPLGYNEQFF. CDR3 coding DNA: TGTGCCAGCAGCAGGGGACTAGCAGAGATACCCTTGGGGTACAATGAGCAGTTCTTC.

This chain uses TRBV4-1 with TRBJ1-3; D gene ambiguous. The CDR3 runs to 16 residues. The V gene lost 0 bases and the J gene lost 0 bases, with 9 bases spanning the gap. Germline V gene data show CDR1 as MGHRA and CDR2 as YSYEKL. The CDR3, as DNA: TGCGCCAGCAGCCAAGATCGAACAGACTCTGGAAACACCATATATTTT. Amino acid sequence: CASSQDRTDSGNTIYF.

The chain uses TRBV27 and TRBJ1-1; TRBD1 matches 7 bases. The germline CDR1 and CDR2 sequences are MNHEY and SMNVEV (reference sequence). The CDR3 runs 15 residues. After removal of 1 base from V and 4 bases from J, the junction contained 6 bases not matched to a gene. The CDR3 is CASSLFSRGATEAFF. The CDR3 DNA sequence: TGTGCCAGCAGTTTATTCAGCAGGGGGGCCACTGAAGCTTTCTTT.

The gene calls are TRBV5-5 and TRBJ2-3; tentatively, D is TRBD1 (6 bases). Trimming cost V 0 bases and J 2 bases, with 16 bases left between them. Germline V lookup: CDR1 SGHKS, CDR2 YYEKEE (reference sequence). This CDR3 region has 17 residues. In DNA, the CDR3 is TGTGCCAGCAGCTTGGAGGGCAGGGGAACACCCACAGATACGCAGTATTTT. Its protein is CASSLEGRGTPTDTQYF.